A single sample gave rise to the 29 T cell receptor beta chains below, sequenced in a study of T cell clonality in common variable immunodeficiency. The table came from immunoSEQ multiplex PCR; TCRdb's copy has only in-frame clones and leaves some out. The data show some 28,000 clones, with none appearing a single time. Specimen: peripheral blood mononuclear cells. The receptors were gathered from a person aged 18 to 75 in good health.

The table lists this clone with many counts. The CDR3 here is CASSLASTGTAYGYTF. CDR3 DNA (partial): TGTGCCAGCAGCTTAGCCTCGACCGGGACAGCTTATGGC. This chain connects TRBV7-2 to TRBJ1-2; 7 bases fit TRBD1. The CDR3 end falls 3 residues outside the read, so it is completed with the germline J gene. Germline V lookup: CDR1 SGHTA, CDR2 FQGNSA. The CDR3 covers 16 residues. V shed 0 bases, J shed 5 bases, and the junction held 9 bases outside the gene matches.

This clone was recorded at least ten times. Read sequence stops 3 residues before the CDR3 end, and the germline J gene provides the missing end. This chain links TRBV7-8 with TRBJ1-2; the D gene is possibly TRBD1 (5 bases). The CDR3 has 13 residues. Germline V gene lookup returns CDR1 SGHVS and CDR2 FQNEAQ. The CDR3 protein is CASSFRDGRGYTF. The CDR3 bases that were read are TGTGCCAGCAGCTTCAGGGATGGTCGCGGC.

This clone was seen ten or more times. The CDR3 extends 3 residues past the end of the read, so its final part is completed from the germline J gene. The chain is built from TRBV14 and TRBJ1-4; no clear D. CDR3 size: 15 residues. Trimming took off 2 bases at V and 8 bases at J, with 15 bases between the two ends. Germline V gene lookup returns CDR1 SGHDN and CDR2 FVKESK. The DNA read from the CDR3 is TGTGCCAGCAGCCAATTGGCAGGCGAGCCCGAAAAA. This codes for CASSQLAGEPEK. The CDR3 in full is CASSQLAGEPEKLFF.

In its sample, this clone was seen a few times. The read halts 3 residues ahead of the CDR3 end, with the missing end drawn from the germline J gene. The rearrangement uses TRBV5-1 and TRBJ2-7; the match to TRBD1 covers 8 bases. There are 15 residues in the CDR3. The V gene end was trimmed by 0 bases and the J gene end by 2 bases; junction bases not matched to a gene: 4. Germline values: CDR1 SGHRS, CDR2 YFSETQ. The covered CDR3 bases are TGCGCCAGCAGCTTGGGGCACAGGGGGGCCTACGAG. Protein product: CASSLGHRGAYE. The whole CDR3 protein is CASSLGHRGAYEQYF.

This clone was detected many times. The missing CDR3 end, 3 residues past where the read stops, is filled in from the germline J gene. The chain carries TRBV12-3 or TRBV12-4 and TRBJ1-2; D might be TRBD1 (5 bases). This CDR3 is 11 amino acids long. V lost 3 bases and J 7 bases, leaving 6 bases between the germline ends. The sequenced CDR3 bases are TGTGCCAGCAGTTTTACAGGTGGC. Its translation: CASSFTGG. The whole CDR3 is CASSFTGGYTF.

In its sample, this clone was seen many times. The sequenced CDR3 bases are TGCAGTGCTAGAGATTTGCTAGCGGGGGACACCGGGGAG. It yields the protein CSARDLLAGDTGE. The whole CDR3 reads CSARDLLAGDTGELFF. The chain couples TRBV20-1 to TRBJ2-2; 10 nucleotides match TRBD2. The DNA ends 3 residues before the CDR3 does, and the rest of the CDR3 is filled in from the germline J gene. Germline values: CDR1 DFQATT, CDR2 SNEGSKA (reference sequence). This CDR3 is built from 16 residues. V shed 0 bases and J 3 bases; nucleotides not matched to a gene: 4.

This clone appeared a few times. The CDR3 bases that were read are TGCGCCAGCAGCTCCGGGACAGGGGGCCTCAACGAG. It is translated as CASSSGTGGLNE. The entire CDR3 sequence reads CASSSGTGGLNEQYF. V is TRBV10-2 and J is TRBJ2-7; 12 positions match TRBD1. The CDR3 end lies 3 residues beyond the end of the read and is filled in from the germline J gene. Germline V gives CDR1 WSHSY, CDR2 SAAADI. V trimming: 6 bases; J trimming: 5 bases; junction bases outside the gene matches: 8. CDR3 length: 15 amino acids.

This clone was recorded at least ten times. Sequencing ends 3 residues short of the CDR3 end; the germline J gene provides the rest. J is TRBJ2-1 and V is TRBV5-1, with 8 bases matching TRBD2. This CDR3 region has 15 residues. The germline V gene has CDR1 SGHRS and CDR2 YFSETQ. With V trimmed by 3 bases and J by 7 bases, 9 bases remained unmatched. CDR3 loop: CASSSAGAGENEQFF. CDR3 DNA (partial): TGCGCCAGCAGCTCAGCGGGGGCGGGGGAAAATGAG. Supplemented by reference TRBV5-1 and TRBJ2-1, the full variable domain reads KAGVTQTPRYLIKTRGQQVTLSCSPISGHRSVSWYQQTPGQGLQFLFEYFSETQRNKGNFPGRFSGRQFSNSRSEMNVSTLELGDSALYLCASSSAGAGENEQFFGPGTRLTVL.

This clone occurred many times. The read gets to within 3 residues of the CDR3 end, and the germline J gene fills in the rest. V and J are TRBV6-2 or TRBV6-3 and TRBJ2-5; perhaps TRBD2 as D (6 bases). V was trimmed by 4 bases and J by 7 bases, leaving 25 bases between them. Germline values: CDR1 MNHEY, CDR2 SVGEGT. CDR3 length equals 17 residues. Partial CDR3 DNA: TGTGCCAGCAGTTCCCCGCTGGGGGGAAGATGGCGTGGGACC. This sequence encodes CASSSPLGGRWRGT. Given in full, the CDR3 is CASSSPLGGRWRGTQYF.

This clone showed up many times. The sequenced fragment ends 3 residues before the CDR3 boundary, so the rest is inferred from the germline J gene. The V gene is TRBV7-2, the J gene TRBJ1-1; D remains ambiguous. This CDR3 comprises 13 residues. The germline V gene encodes CDR1 SGHTA and CDR2 FQGNSA. Partial CDR3 DNA: TGTGCCAGCAGCCGCAGTCTGAACAAAGAA. This sequence encodes CASSRSLNKE. The full CDR3 sequence reads CASSRSLNKEAFF.

This clone was counted many times. Coverage ceases 3 residues before the CDR3 finishes, and the germline J gene fills in the end. This chain links TRBV5-1 with TRBJ2-3; the match to TRBD1 covers 7 bases. The CDR3 is 14 residues long. In germline, CDR1 is SGHRS, CDR2 YFSETQ. V lost 0 bases and J lost 4; bases outside the gene matches: 2. Partial CDR3 DNA: TGCGCCAGCAGCTTGGGACAGGGAGCAGATACG. Translating gives CASSLGQGADT. The CDR3, in full, reads CASSLGQGADTQYF.

The sample holds many counts of this clone. With the read ending 3 residues before the CDR3 end, the germline J gene is used to fill in that end. The chain recombines TRBV20-1 with TRBJ1-2, with D perhaps TRBD1 (5 bases). Trimming removed 6 bases from V and 7 bases from J, with 21 bases in between. The CDR3 loop spans 14 amino acids. Germline CDR1 is DFQATT and CDR2 is SNEGSKA (reference sequence). The CDR3 DNA, read in part, is TGCAGTGCCCCCATCTCACGGGGGGAACGTGGC. It is translated as CSAPISRGERG. The whole CDR3 is CSAPISRGERGYTF.

This clone has a count of ten or more. The read halts 3 residues ahead of the CDR3 end, with the missing end drawn from the germline J gene. The V call is TRBV19, the J call TRBJ1-5, with TRBD1 as a possible D gene (5 bases). V shed 2 bases and J shed 3 bases, with 11 bases lying between them. The CDR3 is made up of 15 amino acids. The germline CDR1 and CDR2 sequences are LNHDA and SQIVND (reference sequence). The CDR3 spells CASSIKGQNNQPQHF. CDR3 DNA, as far as it was read: TGTGCCAGTAGTATAAAAGGACAAAACAATCAGCCC.

This clone has ten or more counts. The read ends 3 residues early relative to the CDR3; the germline J gene fills the gap. The chain recombines TRBV9 with TRBJ1-4; TRBD1 might be the D (5 bases). Germline V gives CDR1 SGDLS, CDR2 YYNGEE. The V end lost 4 bases, the J end lost 7 bases, and 14 bases lay between the germline ends. This CDR3 is 14 amino acids long. The sequenced CDR3 bases are TGTGCCAGCAGCTCCCCAGGGCAGGGTGAAAAA. It translates to CASSSPGQGEK. The entire CDR3 sequence reads CASSSPGQGEKLFF.

The sample holds many counts of this clone. The CDR3 extends 3 residues past the end of the read, so its final part is completed from the germline J gene. J is TRBJ1-4 and V is TRBV20-1; 8 positions match TRBD1. The germline V gene has CDR1 DFQATT and CDR2 SNEGSKA (reference sequence). J gave up 5 bases and V 5 bases, and 7 bases lay outside the gene matches. The CDR3 totals 14 residues. The covered CDR3 bases are TGCAGTGCTCAAGTTTGGGACAGGAATGAAAAA. Protein product: CSAQVWDRNEK. The full CDR3 protein reads CSAQVWDRNEKLFF.

Many counts were recorded for this clone. The read ends 3 residues early relative to the CDR3; the germline J gene fills the gap. The chain links TRBV29-1 to TRBJ2-2, with TRBD2 as a possible D gene (5 bases). Trimming shortened V by 6 bases and J by 4 bases, and 9 bases separated the two germline ends. CDR1 and CDR2 from the germline V gene are SQVTM and ANQGSEA. This CDR3 region has 12 residues. The CDR3 spells CSVRTATGELFF. The sequenced part of the CDR3 DNA is TGCAGCGTGAGGACTGCCACCGGGGAG.

This clone occurred a few times. The read ends 3 residues shy of where the CDR3 ends; the end is completed using the germline J gene. The J gene is TRBJ2-1, the V gene TRBV5-4; a weak D match, TRBD1 (6 bases). V was trimmed by 5 bases and J by 8 bases, leaving 17 bases between them. There are 14 residues in the CDR3. CDR1 and CDR2 from the germline V gene are SGHNT and YYREEE (reference sequence). CDR3 DNA, as far as it was read: TGTGCCAGCAGTATACAGGGAAGGGGAGATGAG. This encodes CASSIQGRGDE. Given in full, the CDR3 is CASSIQGRGDEQFF.

In its sample, this clone was seen many times. The read ends 3 residues before the CDR3 terminus; that terminus is restored from the germline J gene. The J gene is TRBJ1-5, the V gene TRBV18; tentatively, D is TRBD1 (5 bases). The V gene's germline CDR1 is KGHSH and CDR2 LQKENI. CDR3 size: 16 residues. Trimming took off 4 bases at V and 0 bases at J, with 13 bases between the two ends. CDR3 residues: CASSRQGWDSNQPQHF. The sequenced part of the CDR3 DNA is TGTGCCAGCTCACGTCAGGGCTGGGATAGCAATCAGCCC.

This clone was recorded at least ten times. The CDR3: CSVGSAMSTIYF. The CDR3 bases that were read are TGCAGCGTTGGAAGCGCGATGAGCACC. The V gene is TRBV29-1, the J gene TRBJ1-3; no reliable D call. The observed sequence ends 3 residues before the CDR3 terminus, with the missing tail filled in from the germline J gene. The CDR3 sequence is 12 residues long. V was trimmed by 4 bases and J by 9 bases, leaving 13 bases between them. The germline gives CDR1 SQVTM, CDR2 ANQGSEA. The full variable domain, in which reference TRBV29-1 and TRBJ1-3 provide the parts outside the CDR3, is SAVISQKPSRDICQRGTSLTIQCQVDSQVTMMFWYRQQPGQSLTLIATANQGSEATYESGFVIDKFPISRPNLTFSTLTVSNMSPEDSSIYLCSVGSAMSTIYFGEGSWLTVV.

This clone was seen a few times. The observed sequence ends 3 residues before the CDR3 terminus, with the missing tail filled in from the germline J gene. The chain combines TRBV7-6 with TRBJ1-3; the D gene is possibly TRBD1 (6 bases). Looked up from germline, CDR1 is SGHVS and CDR2 is FNYEAQ. This CDR3 contains 16 residues. V shed 6 bases and J shed 0 bases, with 15 bases lying between them. The covered CDR3 bases are TGTGCCAGCAGTCCCGGGACACCTCACTCTGGAAACACC. As protein: CASSPGTPHSGNT. The full CDR3 is CASSPGTPHSGNTIYF.

This clone was picked up many times. The CDR3 end is not reached by the read, which stops 3 residues before it; the germline J gene fills it in. V usage is TRBV5-1 and J usage is TRBJ2-3; unclear D gene. The germline V and J ends were trimmed by 4 bases and 2 bases, with 5 bases remaining between them. Germline V gene data show CDR1 as SGHRS and CDR2 as YFSETQ. The length of the CDR3 is 12 residues. The CDR3 here is CASSPNTDTQYF. CDR3 bases read: TGCGCCAGCAGCCCCAACACAGATACG.

This clone was counted many times. The CDR3 extends 3 residues past the end of the read, so its final part is completed from the germline J gene. The rearrangement links TRBV2 to TRBJ2-3; TRBD1 aligns across 9 bases. The V and J ends lost 6 bases and 2 bases, in that order; junction bases with no gene match: 6. Germline V gene lookup returns CDR1 SNHLY and CDR2 FYNNEI. The CDR3 totals 15 residues. CDR3 protein: CASRNRTGVTDTQYF. Partial CDR3 DNA: TGTGCCAGCAGAAACCGGACAGGGGTCACAGATACG.

This clone was picked up many times. The CDR3 end falls 3 residues outside the read, so it is completed with the germline J gene. This sequence joins TRBV20-1 and TRBJ2-7; D possibly uses TRBD1 or TRBD2 (5 bases each). CDR3 size: 14 residues. Looked up from germline, CDR1 is DFQATT and CDR2 is SNEGSKA (reference sequence). The V end lost 6 bases, the J end lost 3 bases, and 18 bases lay between the germline ends. The sequenced part of the CDR3 DNA is TGCAGTGCCCCTCGCCAGGGAGCCCTCTACGAG. Protein sequence: CSAPRQGALYE. In full, the CDR3 is CSAPRQGALYEQYF.

This clone was seen a handful of times. The read comes to an end 3 residues before the CDR3 does, leaving the germline J gene to fill in the end. The chain recombines TRBV7-3 with TRBJ2-3, with D tentatively TRBD1 (5 bases). V shed 5 bases and J shed 5 bases, with 11 bases lying between them. The CDR3 is made up of 13 amino acids. The germline V gene encodes CDR1 SGHTA and CDR2 FQGTGA. The CDR3 loop is CASSLSRGDTQYF. CDR3 DNA, as far as it was read: TGTGCCAGCAGCCTAAGTAGGGGAGATACG.

This clone showed up many times. The CDR3 is cut off 3 residues early in the read; its end comes from the germline J gene. The genes are TRBV7-8 and TRBJ2-3; possible D gene TRBD2, 7 bases. CDR3 length: 15 residues. In germline, CDR1 is SGHVS, CDR2 FQNEAQ. Trimming took 3 bases from V and 3 from J, leaving 13 bases between them. CDR3 DNA, as far as it was read: TGTGCCAGCAGCTTGGGGGGGGGCCTTACAGATACG. Amino acids: CASSLGGGLTDT. The complete CDR3 protein is CASSLGGGLTDTQYF.

Ten or more counts support this clone. With the read ending 3 residues before the CDR3 end, the germline J gene is used to fill in that end. The chain couples TRBV29-1 to TRBJ2-2; 7 nucleotides agree with TRBD2. Germline CDR1 reads SQVTM; CDR2 reads ANQGSEA. This CDR3 has 18 amino acids. The V and J ends lost 2 bases and 3 bases, in that order; junction bases with no gene match: 15. The CDR3 spells CSVESFDWRGGDTGELFF. The sequenced part of the CDR3 DNA is TGCAGCGTTGAAAGTTTTGATTGGCGGGGAGGGGACACCGGGGAG.

This clone was detected only a few times. The CDR3 extends 3 residues past the end of the read, so its final part is completed from the germline J gene. The chain joins TRBV7-9 to TRBJ2-7; D is perhaps TRBD1 (5 bases). The CDR3 runs to 14 residues. The V gene lost 3 bases and the J gene lost 5 bases, with 14 bases spanning the gap. The germline V gene has CDR1 SEHNR and CDR2 FQNEAQ (reference sequence). The CDR3 bases that were read are TGTGCCAGCAGCTTCTTCTGGGGCTGGGACGAG. Protein sequence: CASSFFWGWDE. The CDR3 reads in full as CASSFFWGWDEQYF.

The sample holds many counts of this clone. The read ends 3 residues before the CDR3 terminus; that terminus is restored from the germline J gene. The chain carries TRBV28 and TRBJ1-1; no definite D call. This CDR3 has 13 residues. Germline assignment: CDR1 MDHEN and CDR2 SYDVKM. The V gene lost 5 bases and the J gene lost 2 bases, with 9 bases spanning the gap. The CDR3: CASSRGLNTEAFF. Partial CDR3 DNA: TGTGCCAGCAGTCGGGGATTAAACACTGAA.

This clone has a handful of counts. Read data end 3 residues before the CDR3 end; the end is taken from the germline J gene. The V call is TRBV7-2, the J call TRBJ2-2; D uncertain. CDR1 and CDR2 (germline): SGHTA, FQGNSA. This CDR3 is 14 amino acids long. The CDR3 bases that were read are TGTGCCAGCAGCTTAATTGCAACTAATGAAAAG. Translation gives CASSLIATNEK. In full, the CDR3 is CASSLIATNEKLFF.